Listed below are T cell receptor beta chains from one sample, sequenced in a study of T cells after yellow fever vaccination. TCRdb reprocessed the 5' RACE reads via MiXCR and lists one record per CDR3 protein. This repertoire shows fewer than 150,000 distinct CDR3 sequences, roughly 7.9% found once; its top ten account for roughly 2.8%. The sequencing here drew on CD4+ T cells sorted from PBMCs, taken 45 days after the first yellow fever vaccination. The receptors were sampled from a young man who received the YFV17D yellow fever vaccine. The CDR3 runs from the conserved cysteine through the conserved F or W. The D gene is left open where the match is weak. Rows give clone size only sometimes, using once, few, many, or a class for an expanded clone.

CDR3 DNA | CDR3 protein | D gene | J gene | clone size | V gene
TGCGCCAGCAGTCGTGGACAGGGTTTGGGCTACACCTTC | CASSRGQGLGYTF | TRBD1 | TRBJ1-2 | many | TRBV5-1
TGTGCCATCAGCGACCGGACTAGCGGGGGCGGGGGGAACAATGAGCAGTTCTTC | CAISDRTSGGGGNNEQFF | TRBD2 | TRBJ2-1 | many | TRBV10-3
TGCAGCGTGGGACTAGCGGGGGTATCAGAGACCCAGTACTTC | CSVGLAGVSETQYF | TRBD2 | TRBJ2-5 | many | TRBV29-1
TGCGCCAGCAGCCCCCGGTCCACCATCGGGGAGCAGTTCTTC | CASSPRSTIGEQFF | - | TRBJ2-1 | - | TRBV5-1
TGCAGTGCTAGGAGGGACAGAGAGTCGAGCTACACCTTC | CSARRDRESSYTF | TRBD1 | TRBJ1-2 | many | TRBV20-1
TGTGCCAGCAGTGTCAGACAGGCCATGCCATTTTTTTACAATGAGCAGTTCTTC | CASSVRQAMPFFYNEQFF | - | TRBJ2-1 | many | TRBV25-1
TGTGCCAGCAGTTTGTATCTAGCGGGGGGGCAAGATACGCAGTATTTT | CASSLYLAGGQDTQYF | TRBD2 | TRBJ2-3 | many | TRBV27
TGTGCCAGCAGTTTATATCGGAGGAACTCAGATACGCAGTATTTT | CASSLYRRNSDTQYF | - | TRBJ2-3 | many | TRBV12-3/TRBV12-4
TGTGCCAGCAGCATAGGTTCAGACAGGGTTCAAGAGACCCAGTACTTC | CASSIGSDRVQETQYF | TRBD1 | TRBJ2-5 | many | TRBV7-6
TGTGCCAGCAGCTTGTTAGGGACAGGAGAGTACATTCAGTACTTC | CASSLLGTGEYIQYF | TRBD1 | TRBJ2-4 | many | TRBV11-2
TGTGCCAGCACCACAGGGGCTTCTGTGCAGTATTTT | CASTTGASVQYF | TRBD1 | TRBJ2-3 | - | TRBV7-9
TGTGCCAGCAGTCGCCTTTACACCTACGAGCAGTACTTC | CASSRLYTYEQYF | - | TRBJ2-7 | few | TRBV27
TGTGCCAGCAGCTCCCAGGGCCAGCGGGGGGCCTCCAAGAATACGCAGTATTTT | CASSSQGQRGASKNTQYF | TRBD2 | TRBJ2-3 | many | TRBV5-5
TGTGCCAGCAGTTCGGGAGGTGAGCAGTTCTTC | CASSSGGEQFF | TRBD2 | TRBJ2-1 | - | TRBV14
TGTGCCCTCAGGCCCGGCACCTTC | CALRPGTF | - | TRBJ1-2 | many | TRBV14
TGTGCCAGCAGTAATCCGTGGGACGGTCTCTCCTACGAGCAGTACTTC | CASSNPWDGLSYEQYF | - | TRBJ2-7 | many | TRBV6-5
TGTGCCAGCAGTCCGACTCACAGTAACTATGGCTACACCTTC | CASSPTHSNYGYTF | - | TRBJ1-2 | many | TRBV12-3/TRBV12-4
TGCAGCGCCCGAACTGACAGGCAAGAGACCCAGTACTTC | CSARTDRQETQYF | - | TRBJ2-5 | - | TRBV29-1
TGTGCCAGCAGCTTAACGGTCGGCAATGAGCAGTTCTTC | CASSLTVGNEQFF | - | TRBJ2-1 | many | TRBV7-3
TGTGCCAGCAGCCTCGCGGGGGGGCACAATGAGCAGTTCTTC | CASSLAGGHNEQFF | TRBD2 | TRBJ2-1 | many | TRBV6-5
TGTGCCAGCTCACCACCAGGGCGGGCTGAAGCTTTCTTT | CASSPPGRAEAFF | - | TRBJ1-1 | many | TRBV18
TGCGCCAGCAGCCAAGGCCGGTACAACACTGAAGCTTTCTTT | CASSQGRYNTEAFF | - | TRBJ1-1 | few | TRBV4-1
TGCAGTGCTACCGACAGGGGATCAGAGACCCAGTACTTC | CSATDRGSETQYF | TRBD1 | TRBJ2-5 | many | TRBV20-1
TGCGCCAGCAGCTTTTGGGGGGAGTCCACAGATACGCAGTATTTT | CASSFWGESTDTQYF | - | TRBJ2-3 | many | TRBV5-1
TGTGCCAGCAGTTACAGACAGGGGGCTAATTCACCCCTCCACTTT | CASSYRQGANSPLHF | TRBD1 | TRBJ1-6 | many | TRBV6-5
TGTGCCACCAGTGGAGAGCGGCAACAAGAGACCCAGTACTTC | CATSGERQQETQYF | - | TRBJ2-5 | many | TRBV24-1